This T cell receptor beta chain was sequenced during a study of blood T cell repertoires in COVID-19. The overall study: Acute and convalescent COVID-19 samples came from the United States, Italy and Spain. Sources were T cells, B-cell-depleted T cells, or PBMCs; the material itself was cDNA or gDNA.

Trimming pared 3 bases from V and 7 bases from J, leaving 13 bases between. The germline CDR1 and CDR2 sequences are LGHNA and YNFKEQ. The CDR3 loop spans 15 amino acids. In the original workflow: Nucleated cell number was recorded as an estimate derived from reference gene primer amplification. Assay: immunoSEQ multiplex PCR; the TCRdb copy retains only in-frame clones and omits some. The D gene and trimming were derived from the DNA, and the V and J assignments and clone size from that table. Of approximately 300,000 clones in the sample, about nine tenths are singletons; the top ten hold approximately 3.3%.

Sequencing input: peripheral blood. This clonotype originated in a woman aged 40 to 50 with acute or convalescent COVID-19. V and J are TRBV4-2 and TRBJ1-6; D possibly corresponds to TRBD1 (5 bases). The CDR3, as DNA: TGTGCCAGCAGCCAGGAGGGACCCGTCAATTCACCCCTCCACTTT. This encodes CASSQEGPVNSPLHF.